These T cell receptor beta chains were read from a single sample in a study of a mutant IDH1 vaccine in newly diagnosed glioma. The method was immunoSEQ multiplex PCR; TCRdb's version includes in-frame clones alone and lacks a portion of them. The sample holds some 38,000 clones, 70% to 80% seen once. These receptors lack a known antigen. The sequencing used PBMCs, collected from a glioma patient whose treatment included an IDH1 peptide vaccine. The receptors were sampled from a man aged 35 to 55 with glioma. CDR3s include the opening cysteine and the closing phenylalanine or tryptophan. Each record gives: D gene, J gene, V gene, clone size, CDR3 DNA, CDR3 protein. A D gene is named only where the DNA matches it firmly. A clone size is listed for some rows: how often the clone was seen (once, few, many), or a class if it is expanded.

d_gene: .
j_gene: TRBJ2-3
v_gene: TRBV9
abundance: .
CDR3nt: TGTGCCAGCAGCCCACGCCTCGGGGGCCGCACAGATACGCAGTATTTT
CDR3aa: CASSPRLGGRTDTQYF

d_gene: TRBD1
j_gene: TRBJ1-6
v_gene: TRBV6-1
abundance: .
CDR3nt: TGTGCCAGCGCGCCACAGGGGGGAGATTCACCCCTCCACTTT
CDR3aa: CASAPQGGDSPLHF

d_gene: TRBD1
j_gene: TRBJ2-3
v_gene: TRBV2
abundance: .
CDR3nt: TGTGCCAGCAGTGAGGATGGACAGGGGGCTACAGATACGCAGTATTTT
CDR3aa: CASSEDGQGATDTQYF

d_gene: .
j_gene: TRBJ2-3
v_gene: TRBV5-1
abundance: .
CDR3nt: TGCGCCAGCCGAGGCACCCTAGTCAATACGCAGTATTTT
CDR3aa: CASRGTLVNTQYF

d_gene: .
j_gene: TRBJ2-7
v_gene: TRBV7-2
abundance: once
CDR3nt: TGTGCCAGCAGCCCGACCGTGGGGCCCTACGAGCAGTACTTC
CDR3aa: CASSPTVGPYEQYF

d_gene: TRBD1
j_gene: TRBJ1-4
v_gene: TRBV5-1
abundance: few
CDR3nt: TGCGCCAGCAGCTTGGTGTTGGCAGGGGGTCGTGAAAAACTGTTTTTT
CDR3aa: CASSLVLAGGREKLFF

d_gene: TRBD2
j_gene: TRBJ2-7
v_gene: TRBV4-2
abundance: .
CDR3nt: TGTGCCAGCAGCCAAGGGGGACTAGTCTACGAGCAGTACTTC
CDR3aa: CASSQGGLVYEQYF

d_gene: .
j_gene: TRBJ1-1
v_gene: TRBV5-1
abundance: .
CDR3nt: TGCGCCAGCAGGGGGCGATACACTGAAGCTTTCTTT
CDR3aa: CASRGRYTEAFF

d_gene: TRBD2
j_gene: TRBJ2-3
v_gene: TRBV4-2
abundance: once
CDR3nt: TGTGCCAGCAGCCAAGTAAGCGGGGGGAACACAGATACGCAGTATTTT
CDR3aa: CASSQVSGGNTDTQYF

d_gene: .
j_gene: TRBJ1-4
v_gene: TRBV4-2
abundance: .
CDR3nt: TGTGCCAGCAGCCAAGACTTGTGGGGCACTAATGAAAAACTGTTTTTT
CDR3aa: CASSQDLWGTNEKLFF

d_gene: TRBD1
j_gene: TRBJ2-7
v_gene: TRBV6-6
abundance: .
CDR3nt: TGTGCCAGCAGTCGACAGGGTCCCTACGAGCAGTACTTC
CDR3aa: CASSRQGPYEQYF

d_gene: .
j_gene: TRBJ1-1
v_gene: TRBV30
abundance: few
CDR3nt: TGTGCCTGGAAGGGGCAGCCGAACACTGAAGCTTTCTTT
CDR3aa: CAWKGQPNTEAFF

d_gene: .
j_gene: TRBJ1-2
v_gene: TRBV10-3
abundance: .
CDR3nt: TGTGCCATCAGTGAGCAAATGGCCAGGGCAGATGGCTACACCTTC
CDR3aa: CAISEQMARADGYTF

d_gene: .
j_gene: TRBJ1-5
v_gene: TRBV2
abundance: few
CDR3nt: TGTGCCAGCGTCGGACTTCCAGGGAATCAGCCCCAGCATTTT
CDR3aa: CASVGLPGNQPQHF

d_gene: .
j_gene: TRBJ1-6
v_gene: TRBV6-5
abundance: .
CDR3nt: TGTGCCAGCAGTTACTCGATGGCAGGGAATTCACCCCTCCACTTT
CDR3aa: CASSYSMAGNSPLHF

d_gene: .
j_gene: TRBJ2-1
v_gene: TRBV2
abundance: .
CDR3nt: TGTGCCAGCAGTCAGGACAGAAATGAGCAGTTCTTC
CDR3aa: CASSQDRNEQFF

d_gene: TRBD1
j_gene: TRBJ2-7
v_gene: TRBV30
abundance: .
CDR3nt: TGTGCCTGGAGTCCGGACAGGGGTTCTCTCGAGCAGTACTTC
CDR3aa: CAWSPDRGSLEQYF

d_gene: TRBD1
j_gene: TRBJ1-4
v_gene: TRBV19
abundance: .
CDR3nt: TGTGCCAGTAGTACGTGGACAGGAACTAATGAAAAACTGTTTTTT
CDR3aa: CASSTWTGTNEKLFF

d_gene: .
j_gene: TRBJ1-2
v_gene: TRBV7-2
abundance: once
CDR3nt: TGTGCCAGCAGCTTAGACAGGATCTATGGCTACACCTTC
CDR3aa: CASSLDRIYGYTF

d_gene: .
j_gene: TRBJ2-3
v_gene: TRBV25-1
abundance: .
CDR3nt: TGTGCCAGCAGAAGAACCGGGGGCGATAGCACAGATACGCAGTATTTT
CDR3aa: CASRRTGGDSTDTQYF

d_gene: .
j_gene: TRBJ1-5
v_gene: TRBV10-3
abundance: .
CDR3nt: TGTGCCATCAGTGAGGGGGCCGGCAATCAGCCCCAGCATTTT
CDR3aa: CAISEGAGNQPQHF

d_gene: .
j_gene: TRBJ1-2
v_gene: TRBV30
abundance: .
CDR3nt: TGTGCCTGGAGTGTACCAGGCCTCAACTATGGCTACACCTTC
CDR3aa: CAWSVPGLNYGYTF

d_gene: TRBD1
j_gene: TRBJ1-3
v_gene: TRBV19
abundance: .
CDR3nt: TGTGCCAGTAGTATTTACAGGGGCTCTGGAAACACCATATATTTT
CDR3aa: CASSIYRGSGNTIYF

d_gene: TRBD2
j_gene: TRBJ2-5
v_gene: TRBV4-1
abundance: once
CDR3nt: TGCGCCAGCAGCCAACGGAGCGGGGGGGCCCGGGAGACCCAGTACTTC
CDR3aa: CASSQRSGGARETQYF

d_gene: .
j_gene: TRBJ1-2
v_gene: TRBV13
abundance: once
CDR3nt: TGTGCCAGCTACCGACAGTTGGCAAATGGCTACACCTTC
CDR3aa: CASYRQLANGYTF

d_gene: TRBD2
j_gene: TRBJ2-1
v_gene: TRBV30
abundance: .
CDR3nt: TGTGCCTGGAGTTTTACGGGACTAGCGGACAATGAGCAGTTCTTC
CDR3aa: CAWSFTGLADNEQFF

d_gene: TRBD1
j_gene: TRBJ2-7
v_gene: TRBV2
abundance: .
CDR3nt: TGTGCCAGCAAAAGGACAGGGGTTTTGAGCTCCTACGAGCAGTACTTC
CDR3aa: CASKRTGVLSSYEQYF

d_gene: .
j_gene: TRBJ1-2
v_gene: TRBV30
abundance: .
CDR3nt: TGTGCCTGGAGTGTAGGGTTCCCTAACTATGGCTACACCTTC
CDR3aa: CAWSVGFPNYGYTF

d_gene: TRBD1
j_gene: TRBJ1-5
v_gene: TRBV27
abundance: .
CDR3nt: TGTGCCAGCAGTTTATCCAGGGGGGATCAGCCCCAGCATTTT
CDR3aa: CASSLSRGDQPQHF

d_gene: .
j_gene: TRBJ1-6
v_gene: TRBV6-6
abundance: .
CDR3nt: TGTGCCAGCAGTTACGCTCCGCAACGAGGGTATTCACCCCTCCACTTT
CDR3aa: CASSYAPQRGYSPLHF

d_gene: .
j_gene: TRBJ2-2
v_gene: TRBV7-9
abundance: .
CDR3nt: TGTGCCAGCAGCTCTACAGGGTCATTAACCGGGGAGCTGTTTTTT
CDR3aa: CASSSTGSLTGELFF

d_gene: TRBD2
j_gene: TRBJ2-5
v_gene: TRBV5-1
abundance: .
CDR3nt: TGCGCCAGCAGCTCGGGCAGCGGGGGGGCCAGCGGGACCCAGTACTTC
CDR3aa: CASSSGSGGASGTQYF

d_gene: .
j_gene: TRBJ2-7
v_gene: TRBV5-1
abundance: .
CDR3nt: TGCGCCAGCAGCTTGGGGTTCTCCTACGAGCAGTACTTC
CDR3aa: CASSLGFSYEQYF

d_gene: .
j_gene: TRBJ2-5
v_gene: TRBV30
abundance: .
CDR3nt: TGTGCCTGGAATTCGGAGGGGTTATCCCGGGAGACCCAGTACTTC
CDR3aa: CAWNSEGLSRETQYF

d_gene: TRBD1
j_gene: TRBJ2-7
v_gene: TRBV6-5
abundance: .
CDR3nt: TGTGCCAGCAGCCCTGAGACAGGGGCAGGGCAGTACTTC
CDR3aa: CASSPETGAGQYF